This TCR beta chain comes out of a study of vaccination and CD4 T cells after COVID-19. The treatment was: roughly ten-day PBMC culture with coronavirus spike peptide pools or control peptides (ViraFEST assay). Regarding this clonotype: Its antigen is undetermined.

An Oncomine TCR Beta short-read assay was used to sequence the DNA from cultured CD4+ T cells. Each CDR3 protein is one row after TCRdb ran MiXCR on the PCR reads. The sample shows around 21,000 distinct CDR3 sequences, roughly 50% of them seen only once. The CDR3 length is 15 residues. Germline CDR1 reads MRHNA; CDR2 reads SNTAGT. V was cut by 4 bases and J by 1 base, with 13 bases left in between. The material sequenced was CD4+ T cells from blood, cultured in vitro. J is TRBJ1-1 and V is TRBV6-4; D is undetermined. The receptor comes from a human donor who had recovered from COVID-19. The DNA for the CDR3 is TGTGCCAGCAGTGCCTCGTGGAAAGCGAACACTGAAGCTTTCTTT. Translation: CASSASWKANTEAFF.